These T cell receptor beta chains were read from a single sample in a study of metastatic and nonmetastatic thyroid tumors. TCRdb recomputed clones from the PCR reads via MiXCR. Among 42,000 or so clones listed, 18% were seen once. The specimen sequenced was tumor tissue. These receptors were taken from a female donor with papillary thyroid cancer or a benign thyroid nodule (not recorded which). Some clones in this sample may be carry-over from other donors' samples. CDR3s include the opening cysteine and the closing phenylalanine or tryptophan. The order of the fields is V gene, CDR3 length, J gene, clone size, CDR3 protein. Not all rows give a size; the values are once, few, many and, for expanded clones, a class.

>TRBV28|14|TRBJ2-5|many
CASSLRVGRETQYF
>TRBV12-3/TRBV12-4|19|TRBJ2-7|many
CASSFLRDRGLGGSYEQYF
>TRBV7-8|16|TRBJ2-7|few
CASSPYSGGITYEQYF
>TRBV28|13|TRBJ1-2|many
CAIQPRAVYGYTF
>TRBV11-1|18|TRBJ1-4|many
CASSSQTGMIATNEKLFF
>TRBV6-1|16|TRBJ1-6|medium-sized
CASSGWAGYNNSPLHF
>TRBV28|12|NA|few
CASRKGAQPQYF
>TRBV12-3/TRBV12-4|19|TRBJ2-6|many
CASSLGRDRGLSGANVLTF
>TRBV2|14|TRBJ1-2|NA
CASSGGDRDYGYTF
>TRBV6-1|14|TRBJ1-1|many
CASSELGRNTEAFF
>TRBV19|16|TRBJ2-1|many
CASSNSGGVSYNEQFF
>TRBV6-2/TRBV6-3|17|TRBJ2-2|few
CAISYPTGRAVTGDLFF
>TRBV6-6|15|TRBJ2-7|medium-sized
CASSYSSSVVYEQYF
>TRBV6-2/TRBV6-3|15|TRBJ2-7|few
CASSYPMVAGDDQYF
>TRBV28|12|TRBJ2-1|NA
CASSLGGNEQFF
>TRBV5-1|16|TRBJ2-7|NA
CASSRSLAVGPSDQYF
>TRBV7-9|14|TRBJ2-5|many
CASSTPGERETQYF
>TRBV15|14|TRBJ2-2|many
CATSIRRGTGELFF
>TRBV30|12|TRBJ1-1|many
CAWSPGYTEAFF
>TRBV7-3|14|TRBJ1-1|many
CASSLSSLNTEAFF
>TRBV20-1|12|TRBJ2-5|few
CSAPGLAETQYF
>TRBV7-3|15|TRBJ2-3|once
CASIADSGVTDTQYF
>TRBV12-3/TRBV12-4|16|TRBJ2-5|many
CASSLGAGRGQETQYF
>TRBV20-1|12|TRBJ1-2|many
CSASGKNYGYTF
>TRBV30|13|TRBJ2-2|NA
CAWSAQGVGELFF
>TRBV27|15|TRBJ1-4|many
CASSRMSATNEKLFF
>TRBV10-3|16|TRBJ2-5|NA
CAISQPSDRAQETQYF
>TRBV28|12|TRBJ1-1|NA
CASRNGGHGAFF
>TRBV11-2|12|TRBJ2-1|many
CASSLGGHEQFF
>TRBV19|17|TRBJ1-2|many
CASSILTGGSRVIGYTF
>TRBV20-1|15|TRBJ2-1|many
CSAPERSDRAHEQFF
>TRBV24-1|14|TRBJ2-1|many
CATSGRISVNEQFF
>TRBV6-1|14|TRBJ2-7|many
CASSPGTGPYEQYF
>TRBV5-1|16|TRBJ2-7|few
CASSLVPSGTVQEQYF
>TRBV18|12|TRBJ2-1|many
CASSYPGNEQFF
>TRBV29-1|13|TRBJ2-1|many
CSVELLTANEQFF
>TRBV7-8|16|TRBJ2-7|NA
CASSSGLAGKTYEQYF
>TRBV25-1|14|TRBJ1-1|NA
CASSEPGGIAEAFF
>TRBV12-3/TRBV12-4|15|TRBJ2-1|many
CASSFVAGVSDEQFF
>TRBV24-1|16|TRBJ2-1|medium-sized
CATSDPGLAGGNEQFF
>TRBV5-1|14|TRBJ2-3|many
CASSPTQQGNTQYF
>TRBV6-4|11|TRBJ2-5|many
CASSGQETQYF